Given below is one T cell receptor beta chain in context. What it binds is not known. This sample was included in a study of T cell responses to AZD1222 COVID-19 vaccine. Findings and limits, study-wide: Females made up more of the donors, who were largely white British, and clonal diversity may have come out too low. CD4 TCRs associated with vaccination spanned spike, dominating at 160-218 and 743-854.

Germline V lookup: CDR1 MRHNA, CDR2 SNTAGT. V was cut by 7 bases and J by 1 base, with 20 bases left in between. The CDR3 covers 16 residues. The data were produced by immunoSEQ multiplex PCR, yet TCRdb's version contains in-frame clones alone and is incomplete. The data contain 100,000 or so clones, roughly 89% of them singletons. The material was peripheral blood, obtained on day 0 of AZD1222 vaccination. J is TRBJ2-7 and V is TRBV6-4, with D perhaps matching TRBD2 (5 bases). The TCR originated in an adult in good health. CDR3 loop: CASTLLIAGFSYEQYF. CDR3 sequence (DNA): TGTGCCAGCACCCTACTGATCGCGGGCTTTTCCTACGAGCAGTACTTC.